This TCR beta chain was sequenced for a study of T cells in localized non-small cell lung cancer. Whole-study results and caveats: Tumor showed lower T cell clonality than uninvolved adjacent lung, where it was highest. Appearing in adjacent lung were a median around 60 of the top 100 tumor clones. Among blood samples, higher T cell density accompanied longer overall survival. Multi-region tumor sequencing was not done, so intratumor heterogeneity could not be excluded.

Profiled with immunoSEQ multiplex PCR; TCRdb holds only in-frame clones, not every one. The sample yields under 40,000 clones, around four fifths seen once. Regarding this clone: As yet, its antigen is unknown.

Germline assignment: CDR1 MNHNY and CDR2 SVGAGI (reference sequence). This CDR3 region has 13 residues. J gave up 8 bases and V 5 bases, and 7 bases lay outside the gene matches. Sample: peripheral blood, taken before any cancer treatment. The clonotype originates from a male donor aged 60 or older with stage II squamous cell lung carcinoma. J is TRBJ1-2 and V is TRBV6-6, with 8 nucleotides matching TRBD1. CDR3 nucleotide sequence: TGTGCCAGCAGTCCCACTGGACAGGGCGGCTACACCTTC. This codes for CASSPTGQGGYTF.